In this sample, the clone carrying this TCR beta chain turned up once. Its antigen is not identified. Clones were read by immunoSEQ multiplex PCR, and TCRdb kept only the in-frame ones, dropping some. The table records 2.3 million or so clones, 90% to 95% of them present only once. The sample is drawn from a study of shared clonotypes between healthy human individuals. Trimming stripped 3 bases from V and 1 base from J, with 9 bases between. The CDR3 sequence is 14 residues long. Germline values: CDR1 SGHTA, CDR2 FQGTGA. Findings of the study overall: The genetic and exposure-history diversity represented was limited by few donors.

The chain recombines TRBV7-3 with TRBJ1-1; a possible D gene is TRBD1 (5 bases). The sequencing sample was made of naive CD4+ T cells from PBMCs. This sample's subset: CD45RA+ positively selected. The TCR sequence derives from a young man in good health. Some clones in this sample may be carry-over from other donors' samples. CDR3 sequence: CASSLGGWNTEAFF. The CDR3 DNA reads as TGTGCCAGCAGCTTGGGGGGATGGAACACTGAAGCTTTCTTT. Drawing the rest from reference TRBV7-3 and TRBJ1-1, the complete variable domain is GAGVSQTPSNKVTEKGKYVELRCDPISGHTALYWYRQSLGQGPEFLIYFQGTGAADDSGLPNDRFFAVRPEGSVSTLKIQRTERGDSAVYLCASSLGGWNTEAFFGQGTRLTVV.